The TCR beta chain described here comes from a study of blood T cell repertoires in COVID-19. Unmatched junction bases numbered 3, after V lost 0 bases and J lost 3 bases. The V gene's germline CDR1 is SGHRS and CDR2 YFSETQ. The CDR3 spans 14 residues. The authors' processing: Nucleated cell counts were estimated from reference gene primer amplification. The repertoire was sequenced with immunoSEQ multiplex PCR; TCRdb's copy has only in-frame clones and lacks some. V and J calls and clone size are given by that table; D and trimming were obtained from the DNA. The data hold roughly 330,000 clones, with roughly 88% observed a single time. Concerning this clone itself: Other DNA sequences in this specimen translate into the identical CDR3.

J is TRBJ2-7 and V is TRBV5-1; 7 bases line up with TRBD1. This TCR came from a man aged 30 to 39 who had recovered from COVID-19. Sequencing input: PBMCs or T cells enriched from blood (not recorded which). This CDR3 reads CASSLDRGRYEQYF. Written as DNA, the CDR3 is TGCGCCAGCAGCTTGGACAGGGGACGCTACGAGCAGTACTTC.